The 28 T cell receptor beta chains below come from one sample, sequenced in a study of blood T cells in healthy people across ages. PCR was performed a second time for roughly 7 to 11 cycles using a sample-barcoded 5' primer and a J-beta primer mix. TCRdb reprocessed the 5' RACE reads with MiXCR, giving one entry per CDR3 protein. This table holds 850,000 to 950,000 distinct CDR3 sequences, 29% found once. Sequenced material: blood. The source of these receptors is a woman over 75 in good health.

A remark on this clonotype: This may come from a read error, since a much larger clone is one base off. The genes are TRBV12-3 or TRBV12-4 and TRBJ1-1; 7 bases line up with TRBD1. The CDR3 covers 13 residues. CDR3 nucleotides: TGTGCCGGCAGTTATGACAGGGTAACTGAAGCTTTCTTT. It specifies CAGSYDRVTEAFF.

This clonotype occurred many times. This chain uses TRBV24-1 with TRBJ1-5; no definite D call. The CDR3 spans 12 residues. In germline, CDR1 is KGHDR, CDR2 SFDVKD. V lost 3 bases, J lost 13 bases, and 12 bases lay in between. CDR3 amino acids: CATSDNVRPQHF. For the CDR3, the DNA is TGTGCCACCAGTGATAACGTCCGGCCACAGCATTTT.

The V and J genes are TRBV19 and TRBJ1-1; no definite D call. CDR1 LNHDA and CDR2 SQIVND come from the germline V gene (reference sequence). This CDR3 region has 14 residues. V was pared by 4 bases and J by 3 bases, with 12 bases between. CDR3 in DNA: TGTGCCAGTAGTAACGCCCGGCAATACACTGAAGCTTTCTTT. It encodes CASSNARQYTEAFF.

The chain joins TRBV27 to TRBJ1-2; the match to TRBD1 covers 9 bases. J lost 7 bases, V lost 4 bases, and 7 bases had no gene match. Germline V gene data show CDR1 as MNHEY and CDR2 as SMNVEV (reference sequence). The CDR3 runs to 14 residues. The CDR3 sequence is CASSSGQGKGGYTF. The CDR3 DNA is TGTGCCAGCAGTTCAGGACAGGGGAAAGGTGGCTACACCTTC.

The rearrangement joins TRBV29-1 to TRBJ1-4; 12 positions agree with TRBD1. V trimming: 7 bases; J trimming: 3 bases; junction bases outside the gene matches: 6. CDR1 and CDR2 from the germline V gene are SQVTM and ANQGSEA. There are 15 residues in the CDR3. The CDR3 region is CSAGTGGAANEKLFF. The CDR3 DNA is TGCAGCGCCGGGACAGGGGGCGCAGCTAATGAAAAACTGTTTTTT.

This clonotype was picked up many times. The J gene is TRBJ2-3, the V gene TRBV4-3, with D possibly TRBD1 on 5 matching bases. Per germline, CDR1 LGHNA and CDR2 YSLEER. V gave up 0 bases and J gave up 7 bases, with 26 bases separating them. CDR3 size: 19 residues. The CDR3 DNA is TGCGCCAGCAGCCAAGATTCCCTCCCCAACCCGCACCCAGGGTATACGCAGTATTTT. Its translation: CASSQDSLPNPHPGYTQYF.

In this sample, this clonotype turned up many times. The genes are TRBV6-5 and TRBJ1-5; D is uncertain. Germline V CDR1 and CDR2: MNHEY, SVGAGI. Trimming removed 0 bases from V and 4 bases from J, with 4 bases in between. The CDR3 has 13 amino acids. Written as DNA, the CDR3 is TGTGCCAGCAGTTACTCATGGAATCAGCCCCAGCATTTT. Its protein is CASSYSWNQPQHF.

This clonotype was counted only a few times. The gene calls are TRBV20-1 and TRBJ1-5; TRBD1 is a possible D gene (6 bases). V was shortened by 5 bases and J by 3 bases, with 14 bases between the two germline ends. Germline CDR1 and CDR2: DFQATT and SNEGSKA (reference sequence). The CDR3 has 14 amino acids. CDR3 bases: TGCAGTGCTCAACCGGGACACTTCAATCAGCCCCAGCATTTT. Amino acids: CSAQPGHFNQPQHF.

The chain has TRBV28 and TRBJ1-2; no firm D call. This CDR3 region has 12 residues. V shed 2 bases and J shed 8 bases, with 9 bases lying between them. Looked up from germline, CDR1 is MDHEN and CDR2 is SYDVKM. CDR3 residues: CASSLVPRGYTF. In nucleotides, the CDR3 is TGTGCCAGCAGTTTAGTTCCCAGGGGCTACACCTTC.

In its sample, this clonotype was seen a few times. A much larger clone sits a single nucleotide away, making a read error possible. CDR3 sequence reads: CASSLENRRLSSYNEQFF. Written as DNA, the CDR3 is TGTGCCAGCAGCTTAGAAAATCGTCGCTTGAGCTCCTACAATGAGCAGTTCTTC. The chain couples TRBV7-9 to TRBJ2-1, with D hard to call. Trimming removed 1 base at V and 0 bases at J, with 16 bases between. CDR1 and CDR2 from the germline V gene are SEHNR and FQNEAQ (reference sequence). This CDR3 is 18 amino acids long.

The table lists this clonotype with a few counts. V and J are TRBV4-2 and TRBJ2-1, with TRBD2 as a possible D gene (6 bases). Germline CDR1 LGHNA, CDR2 YNFKEQ. V lost 1 base, J lost 5 bases, and 12 bases lay in between. The CDR3 extends over 15 amino acids. The chain's CDR3 is CASSQGGANHNEQFF. The CDR3 coding sequence is TGTGCCAGCAGCCAAGGCGGGGCAAACCACAATGAGCAGTTCTTC.

This clonotype was detected many times. The chain combines TRBV15 with TRBJ1-5; D unresolved. CDR3 length: 15 residues. Germline assignment: CDR1 LNHNV and CDR2 YYDKDF (reference sequence). V was shortened by 5 bases and J by 4 bases, with 15 bases between the two germline ends. CDR3: CATSRQLGNNQPQHF. CDR3 nucleotide sequence: TGTGCCACCAGCCGCCAGTTGGGGAATAATCAGCCCCAGCATTTT. Full variable domain (rest looked up from reference TRBV15 and TRBJ1-5): DAMVIQNPRYQVTQFGKPVTLSCSQTLNHNVMYWYQQKSSQAPKLLFHYYDKDFNNEADTPDNFQSRRPNTSFCFLDIRSPGLGDTAMYLCATSRQLGNNQPQHFGDGTRLSIL.

Ten or more counts support this clonotype. This chain links TRBV5-1 with TRBJ2-7; tentatively, D is TRBD2 (5 bases). The germline V and J ends were trimmed by 4 bases and 7 bases, with 18 bases remaining between them. This CDR3 spans 14 amino acids. CDR1 and CDR2 from the germline V gene are SGHRS and YFSETQ. CDR3 in amino acids: CASSADVGRREQYF. Here the CDR3 DNA reads TGCGCCAGCAGCGCGGACGTGGGGAGAAGAGAGCAGTACTTC. Using reference TRBV5-1 and TRBJ2-7 for the parts outside the CDR3, the full variable domain is KAGVTQTPRYLIKTRGQQVTLSCSPISGHRSVSWYQQTPGQGLQFLFEYFSETQRNKGNFPGRFSGRQFSNSRSEMNVSTLELGDSALYLCASSADVGRREQYFGPGTRLTVT.

V usage is TRBV7-2 and J usage is TRBJ1-3; D is unclear. The germline V gene has CDR1 SGHTA and CDR2 FQGNSA. There are 15 residues in the CDR3. Trimming removed 2 bases at V and 0 bases at J, with 8 bases between. In nucleotides, the CDR3 is TGTGCCAGCAGCTTACTGTACCGCTCTGGAAACACCATATATTTT. This codes for CASSLLYRSGNTIYF.

This clonotype was detected many times. This chain joins TRBV10-3 and TRBJ1-2; 8 bases line up with TRBD1. In germline, CDR1 is ENHRY, CDR2 SYGVKD. This CDR3 has 14 amino acids. The V and J ends lost 6 bases and 7 bases, in that order; junction bases with no gene match: 10. The CDR3, as DNA: TGTGCCATCAGGACAGGGGAGGTTATGTCTGGCTACACCTTC. Its protein is CAIRTGEVMSGYTF.

The chain has TRBV7-2 and TRBJ1-1, with D maybe TRBD1 (6 bases). This CDR3 has 13 residues. In germline, CDR1 is SGHTA, CDR2 FQGNSA. V was trimmed by 1 base and J by 5 bases, leaving 8 bases between them. For the CDR3, the DNA is TGTGCCAGCAGCTTAGAGAGGGGGACTGAAGCTTTCTTT. This encodes CASSLERGTEAFF.

V and J are TRBV7-2 and TRBJ1-2; TRBD1 matches at 9 bases. J lost 4 bases, V lost 4 bases, and 13 bases had no gene match. CDR1 and CDR2 from the germline V gene are SGHTA and FQGNSA. The CDR3 has 17 amino acids. CDR3 in amino acids: CASSSGTGQSLAYGYTF. CDR3 bases: TGTGCCAGCAGCTCCGGGACAGGGCAAAGCCTAGCCTATGGCTACACCTTC.

This clonotype showed up many times. V and J are TRBV20-1 and TRBJ2-5, with D possibly being TRBD1 (6 bases). The CDR3 loop spans 14 amino acids. V lost 2 bases to trimming and J lost 2 bases, with 12 bases between them. Looked up from germline, CDR1 is DFQATT and CDR2 is SNEGSKA (reference sequence). Written as DNA, the CDR3 is TGCAGTGCTAGACTGTCGACAGGACAAGAGACCCAGTACTTC. It encodes CSARLSTGQETQYF.

This clonotype appeared many times. The V and J genes are TRBV7-2 and TRBJ2-3, with D maybe TRBD2 (7 bases). Germline CDR1 SGHTA, CDR2 FQGNSA. The V and J ends lost 1 base and 2 bases respectively, with 13 bases between them. The CDR3 spans 16 residues. The CDR3 region has the DNA TGTGCCAGCAGCTTAGAGGGGGGGCCCTACACAGATACGCAGTATTTT. Its translation is CASSLEGGPYTDTQYF.

This clonotype has at least ten counts. The genes are TRBV12-3 or TRBV12-4 and TRBJ2-5; 9 nucleotides line up with TRBD1. The J segment lost 7 bases and the V segment lost 7 bases, leaving 7 bases of the junction unmatched. This CDR3 contains 13 residues. The CDR3 here is CASTGTGTGTQYF. In DNA form, the CDR3 reads TGTGCCAGCACCGGGACAGGGACCGGGACCCAGTACTTC.

In this sample, this clonotype turned up a few times. The chain joins TRBV20-1 to TRBJ1-2; 11 bases match TRBD1. Germline-derived CDR1 and CDR2 are DFQATT and SNEGSKA (reference sequence). J was trimmed by 8 bases and V by 5 bases; bases with no gene match: 4. The CDR3 has 12 residues. The CDR3 loop is CSASGQGGGYTF. The CDR3 DNA reads TGCAGTGCTTCGGGACAGGGGGGCGGCTACACCTTC.

Details on this clonotype: A much larger clone differs by one base, so this may be a read error. This chain joins TRBV3-1 and TRBJ2-7; maybe TRBD1 (6 bases). Germline assignment: CDR1 LGHDT and CDR2 YNNKEL (reference sequence). Trimming took 4 bases from V and 6 from J, leaving 13 bases between them. This CDR3 has 13 residues. The CDR3 loop reads CASSLRSGVEQYF. The CDR3 coding sequence is TGTGCCAGCAGCCTCCGCTCAGGGGTCGAGCAGTACTTC.

Many counts were recorded for this clonotype. The rearrangement joins TRBV20-1 to TRBJ1-6, with 7 bases fitting TRBD1. The V gene's germline CDR1 is DFQATT and CDR2 SNEGSKA (reference sequence). Germline trimming cut 3 bases from V and 8 bases from J; bases unmatched to any gene: 10. The CDR3 extends over 15 amino acids. For the CDR3, the DNA is TGCAGTGCTAGGGATACAGGGGTAAGGGATTCACCCCTCCACTTT. Translated, it gives CSARDTGVRDSPLHF.

The chain carries TRBV20-1 and TRBJ1-5; tentative D call: TRBD1 (6 bases). The germline gives CDR1 DFQATT, CDR2 SNEGSKA (reference sequence). Trimming took off 0 bases at V and 0 bases at J, with 12 bases between the two ends. The length of the CDR3 is 16 residues. The CDR3 sequence is CSARDGRQASNQPQHF. CDR3 sequence (DNA): TGCAGTGCTAGAGATGGTAGACAGGCTAGCAATCAGCCCCAGCATTTT.

As concerns this clonotype: A much larger clone sits a single nucleotide away, making a read error possible. The rearrangement uses TRBV18 and TRBJ2-7, with D perhaps matching TRBD1 (6 bases). V gave up 0 bases and J gave up 3 bases, with 9 bases separating them. Germline values: CDR1 KGHSH, CDR2 LQKENI. The CDR3 sequence is 14 residues long. DNA for the CDR3: TGTGCCAGCTCACCACCTTCCAGGGGCTACGAGCAGTACTTC. It translates to CASSPPSRGYEQYF.

Remarks on this clonotype: Possible read error: a much larger clone is one base away. The chain links TRBV6-2 or TRBV6-3 to TRBJ2-5, with D unresolved. The CDR3 covers 12 residues. Germline-derived CDR1 and CDR2 are MNHEY and SVGEGT. In DNA, the CDR3 is TGTGCCAGCAGTTACGTCGTGGAGACCCCGTACTTC. It codes for CASSYVVETPYF.

This clonotype came up a few times. V is TRBV7-2 and J is TRBJ1-2; D remains unclear. The CDR3 is 15 amino acids. Trimming shortened V by 1 base and J by 10 bases, and 19 bases separated the two germline ends. Per germline, CDR1 SGHTA and CDR2 FQGNSA. This CDR3 reads CASSLDAVWFLDYTF. The CDR3 region has the DNA TGTGCCAGCAGCTTAGATGCAGTATGGTTCTTGGACTACACCTTC.

This clonotype was seen at least ten times. The J gene is TRBJ2-5, the V gene TRBV7-2, with 7 bases that match TRBD1. The CDR3 is made up of 14 amino acids. After removal of 0 bases from V and 4 bases from J, the junction contained 2 bases not matched to a gene. The germline V gene encodes CDR1 SGHTA and CDR2 FQGNSA. The CDR3: CASSLAGDRETQYF. In nucleotides, the CDR3 is TGTGCCAGCAGCTTAGCTGGGGACAGAGAGACCCAGTACTTC.